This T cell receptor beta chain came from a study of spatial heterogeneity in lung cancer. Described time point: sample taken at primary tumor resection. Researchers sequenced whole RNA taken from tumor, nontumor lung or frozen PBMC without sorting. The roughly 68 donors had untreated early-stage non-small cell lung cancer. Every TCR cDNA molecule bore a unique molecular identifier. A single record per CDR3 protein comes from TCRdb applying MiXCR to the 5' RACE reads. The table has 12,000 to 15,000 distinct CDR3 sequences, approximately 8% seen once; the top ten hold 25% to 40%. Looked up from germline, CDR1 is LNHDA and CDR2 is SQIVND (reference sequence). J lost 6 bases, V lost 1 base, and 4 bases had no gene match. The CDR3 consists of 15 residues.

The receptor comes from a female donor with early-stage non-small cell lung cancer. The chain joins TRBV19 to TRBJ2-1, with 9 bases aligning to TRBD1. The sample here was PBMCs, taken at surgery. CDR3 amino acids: CASSIGTGAFNEQFF. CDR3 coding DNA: TGTGCCAGTAGTATAGGGACAGGGGCATTCAATGAGCAGTTCTTC.